This TCR beta chain was identified in a study of cytomegalovirus exposure and HLA in healthy donors (dated by TCRdb to 2016 to 2017). Looking at the study overall: According to a later analysis, one platform produced both the roughly 130 validation repertoires and the 550 to 800 repertoires of the first cohort. The study aimed to test whether signatures of past pathogen exposure could be identified by cataloging public T cell receptors. In addition to the first cohort of around 670 subjects, a separate validation cohort of approximately 120 different subjects was used. High-throughput TCR immunosequencing, statistical association of individual TCRs with disease status, and machine learning were combined to predict cytomegalovirus infection status.

Turning to this clone: What this receptor recognizes is not known. No much larger clone is present one base from it, and per-base qualities are unavailable.

Libraries were made using the immunoSEQ multiplex PCR assay. Turning to the authors' computational methods: To diagnose cytomegalovirus status from the catalog of TCR beta chain sequences, a statistical classification framework was built. What TCRdb holds here is the immuneACCESS table cut down to in-frame rearrangements. Part of the clones is not present; checked against another copy, under half of the missing clones reflect an unresolved V gene, and the others are unexplained. V, J and clone size were drawn from that table, and D and trimming were deduced from the DNA. The sample yields some 210,000 clones; 80% to 90% were counted once. 2% to 2.5% of the sample lies in the top ten. What the research found in general, with its limitations: Subsequent analysis determined that TCRs grouped into clusters in the first cohort also showed a tendency toward co-occurrence across the 120 or so validation repertoires, and roughly 95% of cluster scores exceeded 0. A few of the identified cytomegalovirus-associated TCR beta chains were confirmed in vitro to be specific for cytomegalovirus antigens. Across donors, most TCR sequences were observed very rarely, whereas some public TCRs were present in many individuals. All 120 or so repertoires were used to score co-occurrence in the validation cohort in a later analysis, because that analysis had no HLA typing for the cohort. In both the original and validation cohorts, the classifier was reported to diagnose cytomegalovirus status with high specificity and sensitivity. The study gave a list of about 150 TCR beta chains associated with cytomegalovirus. According to the authors, the approach could potentially be generalized to other disease states and immunological phenotypes.

The germline ends are 8 bases apart after V is trimmed by 1 base and J by 0 bases. According to the germline V gene, CDR1 reads MNHNS and CDR2 reads SASEGT. Counted from cysteine to phenylalanine, this CDR3 has 15 amino acids. The only DNA kept is the CDR3, 45 bases in frame from the first base. Donors formed part of the validation cohort, which comprised 120 subjects and was distinct from the first cohort of 550 to 850 subjects. The sequencing sample was made of PBMCs. This chain joins TRBV6-1 to TRBJ2-3; the D gene cannot be named for sure. The sequence was collected from a woman under 30 in good health and CMV-seropositive. The DNA reads TGTGCCAGCAGTGAAGTGGCCCCTAGCACAGATACGCAGTATTTT. Translated, this is CASSEVAPSTDTQYF.